The 12 T cell receptor beta chains below come from one sample, sequenced in a study of blood T cell repertoires in COVID-19. TCRdb's copy holds only in-frame clones and misses some; the assay was immunoSEQ multiplex PCR. The table records about 160,000 clones, around 79% of them present only once. Sequences were obtained from peripheral blood. These receptors were obtained from a woman aged 55-69 years with COVID-19, enrolled during active disease.

The V call is TRBV7-2, the J call TRBJ2-3, with D possibly TRBD2 on 6 matching bases. Trimming removed 5 bases from V and 1 base from J, with 10 bases in between. This CDR3 spans 14 amino acids. Germline CDR1 reads SGHTA; CDR2 reads FQGNSA. In DNA form, the CDR3 reads TGTGCCAGCAGCCGGGACTCCGGCACAGATACGCAGTATTTT. This gives the protein CASSRDSGTDTQYF.

The rearrangement uses TRBV19 and TRBJ1-5, with a possible D match to TRBD1 (5 bases). In germline, CDR1 is LNHDA, CDR2 SQIVND (reference sequence). V was trimmed by 4 bases and J by 7 bases, leaving 11 bases between them. This CDR3 region has 13 residues. CDR3 DNA: TGTGCCAGTAGTACAGGGATCGGGCAGCCCCAGCATTTT. Its protein product is CASSTGIGQPQHF.

The CDR3, as DNA: TGTGCCAGCAGCTTATCTCCTAGCTCCGGGGAGCTGTTTTTT. This gives the protein CASSLSPSSGELFF. The J gene is TRBJ2-2, the V gene TRBV7-3, with a weak D call TRBD2 (5 bases). With 2 bases removed from V and 6 bases from J, the gap between germline ends came to 10 bases. This CDR3 is 14 amino acids long. Per germline, CDR1 SGHTA and CDR2 FQGTGA.

The rearrangement uses TRBV5-1 and TRBJ1-4; D perhaps matches TRBD1 (6 bases). Trimming left V 3 bases short and J 0 bases short, with 9 bases between. The CDR3 runs 15 residues. The V gene's germline CDR1 is SGHRS and CDR2 YFSETQ. CDR3 loop: CASSSGTPTNEKLFF. The CDR3 bases are TGCGCCAGCAGCTCGGGGACACCAACTAATGAAAAACTGTTTTTT.

The rearrangement links TRBV19 to TRBJ2-3; D is possibly TRBD2 (5 bases). Trimming took 0 bases from V and 5 from J, leaving 15 bases between them. Germline lookup yields CDR1 LNHDA and CDR2 SQIVND (reference sequence). The CDR3 loop spans 16 amino acids. The CDR3 loop reads CASSIDGAARGDTQYF. The DNA for the CDR3 is TGTGCCAGTAGTATAGATGGAGCGGCCCGCGGAGATACGCAGTATTTT. The complete variable domain, with remaining parts taken from reference TRBV19 and TRBJ2-3, reads DGGITQSPKYLFRKEGQNVTLSCEQNLNHDAMYWYRQDPGQGLRLIYYSQIVNDFQKGDIAEGYSVSREKKESFPLTVTSAQKNPTAFYLCASSIDGAARGDTQYFGPGTRLTVL.

This clone was seen a few times. The chain links TRBV5-1 to TRBJ1-4; 7 bases agree with TRBD1. The germline V gene encodes CDR1 SGHRS and CDR2 YFSETQ. This CDR3 spans 15 amino acids. Trimming cost V 5 bases and J 4 bases; bases outside gene matches: 8. The CDR3, as DNA: TGCGCCAGCAGGTCGACAGGGCCCGATAATGAAAAACTGTTTTTT. This sequence encodes CASRSTGPDNEKLFF.

V is TRBV2 and J is TRBJ2-3; D might be TRBD2 (6 bases). Germline CDR1 SNHLY, CDR2 FYNNEI. The CDR3 spans 13 residues. V lost 8 bases and J 1 base, leaving 10 bases between the germline ends. CDR3: CASLGTGTDTQYF. CDR3 bases: TGTGCCAGCCTAGGGACTGGCACAGATACGCAGTATTTT.

This chain joins TRBV19 and TRBJ2-5; 7 nucleotides align to TRBD2. Germline CDR1 reads LNHDA; CDR2 reads SQIVND (reference sequence). This CDR3 region has 14 residues. V lost 5 bases, J lost 5 bases, and 8 bases stayed unmatched. CDR3 sequence: CASSPTSVGETQYF. DNA of the CDR3: TGTGCCAGTAGTCCAACTAGCGTTGGGGAGACCCAGTACTTC.

The sample holds a few counts of this clone. The chain joins TRBV2 to TRBJ1-2; D might be TRBD1 (6 bases). The CDR3 has 13 residues. Deletions cut 7 bases from V and 8 bases from J, with 17 bases between. Germline V CDR1 and CDR2: SNHLY, FYNNEI. CDR3 nucleotide sequence: TGTGCCAGCATCTTAGGACAGCGGAGGGGCTACACCTTC. It yields the protein CASILGQRRGYTF.

The V gene is TRBV27, the J gene TRBJ1-6, with D maybe TRBD1 (5 bases). Trimming stripped 5 bases from V and 3 bases from J, with 11 bases between. The germline V gene has CDR1 MNHEY and CDR2 SMNVEV (reference sequence). CDR3 length: 15 residues. CDR3 sequence: CASSPRGNYNSPLHF. For the CDR3, the DNA is TGTGCCAGCAGTCCCCGGGGGAACTATAATTCACCCCTCCACTTT.

The V call is TRBV19, the J call TRBJ1-3, with D maybe TRBD1 (6 bases). The CDR3 length is 17 residues. Between the trimmed V and J ends, which lost 6 bases and 4 bases, there was a span of 22 bases. Germline V gene data show CDR1 as LNHDA and CDR2 as SQIVND (reference sequence). Here the CDR3 DNA reads TGTGCCAGTAGGCAGAACACAGGGATGGGCGACGGAAACACCATATATTTT. As protein: CASRQNTGMGDGNTIYF.

This chain uses TRBV11-2 with TRBJ2-7, with D tentatively TRBD1 (6 bases). Per the germline V gene, CDR1 is SGHAT and CDR2 is FQNNGV. This CDR3 has 13 amino acids. V shed 5 bases and J shed 5 bases, with 13 bases lying between them. The CDR3 region has the DNA TGTGCCAGCAGCCTATGGACAGTGGACGAGCAGTACGTC. Residues: CASSLWTVDEQYV.